This T cell receptor beta chain was recorded in a study of blood T cells in healthy people across ages. This clonotype showed up many times. Its antigen remains unknown. About 10 milliliters of peripheral blood were drawn from each donor into EDTA-treated tubes. For the second PCR, which ran for about 7 to 11 cycles, a sample-barcoded 5' primer and a J-beta primer mix were used. The yield of each sample was at least 3 million CDR3-containing paired-end reads. TCRdb reprocessed the 5' RACE reads via MiXCR and lists one record per CDR3 protein. The table has approximately 900,000 distinct CDR3 sequences, about 44% seen once. The study's findings and limits: Unsorted PBMC input precluded a conclusive naive versus antigen-experienced comparison.

Sequencing was carried out using blood. The receptor comes from a man younger than 40 in good health.

CDR3: CASSEGAGSSNTGELFF. DNA of the CDR3: TGTGCCAGCAGTGAAGGGGCGGGATCGTCGAACACCGGGGAGCTGTTTTTT. This rearrangement joins TRBV6-4 to TRBJ2-2; perhaps TRBD2 as D (6 bases). Trimming took 3 bases from V and 0 from J, leaving 14 bases between them. The germline CDR1 and CDR2 sequences are MRHNA and SNTAGT. CDR3 size: 17 residues.